These 17 T cell receptor beta chains were all obtained from the same sample, sequenced in a study of CD8 T cells in Susac syndrome. Reverse transcription used about 0.45 to 1 ug RNA and random hexamers. TCRdb analysed the immunoSEQ multiplex PCR reads with MiXCR anew, one entry per CDR3 protein. Among approximately 150,000 distinct CDR3 sequences listed, approximately 94% were seen once. Sequences were obtained from CD4+ T cells from PBMCs. Receptor source: a human donor with multiple sclerosis.

The chain is built from TRBV12-3 or TRBV12-4 and TRBJ1-1; perhaps TRBD1 as D (5 bases). The CDR3 extends over 13 amino acids. Trimming cost V 6 bases and J 1 base, with 9 bases left between them. In DNA, the CDR3 is TGTGCCAGCAGCCGGGACTGGAACACTGAAGCTTTCTTT. It yields the protein CASSRDWNTEAFF.

This chain links TRBV30 with TRBJ2-7; TRBD2 agrees at 8 bases. This CDR3 region has 15 residues. Germline assignment: CDR1 GTSNPN and CDR2 SVGIG (reference sequence). The J segment lost 4 bases and the V segment lost 3 bases, leaving 11 bases of the junction unmatched. The DNA of the CDR3 is TGTGCCTGGAGGCCCATCTTGTCGGGAGGGTACGAGCAGTACTTC. Translated, it gives CAWRPILSGGYEQYF.

The V gene is TRBV11-2, the J gene TRBJ2-3; TRBD1 or TRBD2 may be the D gene (5 bases each). Looked up from germline, CDR1 is SGHAT and CDR2 is FQNNGV. V was cut by 0 bases and J by 3 bases, with 10 bases left in between. The CDR3 contains 15 residues. CDR3 DNA sequence: TGTGCCAGCAGCTTAGATTTGGGACGGACAGATACGCAGTATTTT. Translated: CASSLDLGRTDTQYF.

The J gene is TRBJ1-4, the V gene TRBV7-9; D is undetermined. Germline CDR1 and CDR2: SEHNR and FQNEAQ (reference sequence). The CDR3 totals 16 residues. V lost 4 bases and J 0 bases, leaving 12 bases between the germline ends. CDR3 in DNA: TGTGCCAGCAGCTCCTGGACCGTGACAACTAATGAAAAACTGTTTTTT. Its translation: CASSSWTVTTNEKLFF.

This chain joins TRBV13 and TRBJ2-7; the match to TRBD2 covers 12 bases. V was pared by 6 bases and J by 2 bases, with 2 bases of the junction left unmatched. Germline V gene data show CDR1 as PRHDT and CDR2 as FYEKMQ (reference sequence). The CDR3 totals 14 residues. This CDR3 is CASRSSGRAYEQYF. DNA of the CDR3: TGTGCCAGCAGATCTAGCGGGAGGGCCTACGAGCAGTACTTC.

This chain uses TRBV27 with TRBJ2-3; no firm D call. V lost 1 base and J lost 6, with 23 bases in between. CDR1 is MNHEY and CDR2 is SMNVEV in the germline V gene (reference sequence). The CDR3 loop spans 18 amino acids. CDR3 sequence: CASSLYPGPTGSVDTQYF. The CDR3 region has the DNA TGTGCCAGCAGTTTATACCCCGGACCGACTGGTTCTGTGGATACGCAGTATTTT.

The count of this clonotype is one. V usage is TRBV21-1 and J usage is TRBJ1-1. TRBV21-1 is shown as a pseudogene. CDR3 length: 14 residues. This chain's CDR3 is CASSKVEQDTEAFF. For the CDR3, the DNA is TGTGCCAGCAGCAAAGTCGAGCAGGACACTGAAGCTTTCTTT.

V usage is TRBV5-1 and J usage is TRBJ1-1; D not certain. The CDR3 is 14 amino acids. V was cut by 0 bases and J by 1 base, with 7 bases left in between. Germline loops: CDR1 SGHRS, CDR2 YFSETQ. In nucleotides, the CDR3 is TGCGCCAGCAGCTTGGGGGCCTCGAACACTGAAGCTTTCTTT. Its translation is CASSLGASNTEAFF.

The V call is TRBV12-3 or TRBV12-4, the J call TRBJ2-2; TRBD1 agrees at 7 bases. The CDR3 is 13 amino acids. V shed 6 bases and J 5 bases; nucleotides not matched to a gene: 3. The CDR3 protein is CASRTGWTGELFF. The CDR3 DNA sequence: TGTGCCAGCAGGACAGGGTGGACCGGGGAGCTGTTTTTT.

The chain recombines TRBV20-1 with TRBJ2-1; D is unresolved. The CDR3 extends over 12 amino acids. Trimming shortened V by 1 base and J by 5 bases, and 6 bases separated the two germline ends. Germline CDR1 is DFQATT and CDR2 is SNEGSKA (reference sequence). The CDR3 reads CSARGGNNEQFF. The CDR3 nucleotides read TGCAGTGCTAGAGGGGGAAACAATGAGCAGTTCTTC.

V usage is TRBV12-3 or TRBV12-4 and J usage is TRBJ1-4; 10 nucleotides agree with TRBD1. The ends lost 3 bases at V and 8 bases at J; junction bases unmatched: 6. The CDR3 is made up of 15 amino acids. The CDR3 nucleotides are TGTGCCAGCAGTTTGGGGACAGGGGATGGCGAAAAACTGTTTTTT. Amino acids: CASSLGTGDGEKLFF.

This sequence joins TRBV29-1 and TRBJ2-1; 7 positions match TRBD1. In germline, CDR1 is SQVTM, CDR2 ANQGSEA. CDR3 length: 13 residues. V was pared by 4 bases and J by 5 bases, with 5 bases of the junction left unmatched. The CDR3 region is CSVGGRGNNEQFF. The CDR3 coding sequence is TGCAGCGTTGGGGGCAGGGGGAACAATGAGCAGTTCTTC.

The J gene is TRBJ2-5, the V gene TRBV20-1; D is unclear. Trimming stripped 3 bases from V and 0 bases from J, with 5 bases between. This CDR3 comprises 12 residues. The germline V gene has CDR1 DFQATT and CDR2 SNEGSKA (reference sequence). The CDR3 region is CSARHYQETQYF. In nucleotides, the CDR3 is TGCAGTGCTAGGCACTACCAAGAGACCCAGTACTTC.

A single count supports this clonotype. V usage is TRBV2 and J usage is TRBJ2-2, with D possibly matching TRBD2 (6 bases). V lost 2 bases, J lost 5 bases, and 6 bases lay in between. The CDR3 totals 13 residues. Germline lookup yields CDR1 SNHLY and CDR2 FYNNEI. CDR3 DNA sequence: TGTGCCAGCAGTGAACGGGAGACCGGGGAGCTGTTTTTT. Amino acid sequence: CASSERETGELFF.

This chain links TRBV18 with TRBJ2-2, with D perhaps matching TRBD2 (5 bases). This CDR3 is 13 amino acids long. The germline V and J ends were trimmed by 3 bases and 6 bases, with 8 bases remaining between them. Per germline, CDR1 KGHSH and CDR2 LQKENI. CDR3 sequence: CASSPGLAGELFF. In DNA form, the CDR3 reads TGTGCCAGCTCACCTGGACTCGCCGGGGAGCTGTTTTTT.

V gene TRBV2 combines with J gene TRBJ2-5; 7 nucleotides line up with TRBD1. The CDR3 length is 13 residues. The V gene end was trimmed by 3 bases and the J gene end by 5 bases; junction bases not matched to a gene: 3. The V gene's germline CDR1 is SNHLY and CDR2 FYNNEI. The CDR3 DNA is TGTGCCAGCAGTGAGGTACAGGGGGAGACCCAGTACTTC. This translates into CASSEVQGETQYF.

The table lists this clonotype with a count of one. The chain employs TRBV28 and TRBJ1-3; 9 bases agree with TRBD1. The J segment lost 0 bases and the V segment lost 3 bases, leaving 9 bases of the junction unmatched. From germline, CDR1 is MDHEN and CDR2 SYDVKM. CDR3 size: 18 residues. The CDR3 sequence is CASSFSGTGPYSGNTIYF. CDR3 DNA sequence: TGTGCCAGCAGTTTCTCCGGGACAGGGCCCTACTCTGGAAACACCATATATTTT.